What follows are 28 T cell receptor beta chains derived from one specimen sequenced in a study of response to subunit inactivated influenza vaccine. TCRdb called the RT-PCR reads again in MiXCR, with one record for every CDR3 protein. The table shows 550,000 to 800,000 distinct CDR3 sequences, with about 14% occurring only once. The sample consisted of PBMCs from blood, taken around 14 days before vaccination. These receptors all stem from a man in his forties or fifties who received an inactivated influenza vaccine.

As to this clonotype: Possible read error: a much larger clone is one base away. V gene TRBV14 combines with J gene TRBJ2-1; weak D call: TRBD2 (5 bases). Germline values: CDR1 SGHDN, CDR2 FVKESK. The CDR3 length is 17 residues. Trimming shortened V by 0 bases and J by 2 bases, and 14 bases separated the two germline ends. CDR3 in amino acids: CASSQDRQRAPYNEQFF. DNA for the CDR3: TGTGCCAGCAGCCAAGATCGGCAGAGGGCCCCCTACAATGAGCAGTTCTTC.

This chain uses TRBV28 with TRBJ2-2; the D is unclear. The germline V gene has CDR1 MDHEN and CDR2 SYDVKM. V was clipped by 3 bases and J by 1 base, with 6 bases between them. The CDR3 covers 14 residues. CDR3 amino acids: CASSFKVNTGELFF. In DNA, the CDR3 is TGTGCCAGCAGTTTTAAGGTGAACACCGGGGAGCTGTTTTTT. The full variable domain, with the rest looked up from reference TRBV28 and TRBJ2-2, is DVKVTQSSRYLVKRTGEKVFLECVQDMDHENMFWYRQDPGLGLRLIYFSYDVKMKEKGDIPEGYSVSREKKERFSLILESASTNQTSMYLCASSFKVNTGELFFGEGSRLTVL.

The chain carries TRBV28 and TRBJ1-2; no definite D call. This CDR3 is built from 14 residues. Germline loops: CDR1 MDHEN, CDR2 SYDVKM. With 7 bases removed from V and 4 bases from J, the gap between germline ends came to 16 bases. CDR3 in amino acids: CASNQYGSSYGYTF. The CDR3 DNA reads TGTGCCAGCAATCAGTACGGCAGCTCCTATGGCTACACCTTC.

CDR3 sequence (DNA): TGTGCCAGCAGACATAGGGGACAGGGGTACAATGAGCAGTTCTTC. Amino acid sequence: CASRHRGQGYNEQFF. The J gene is TRBJ2-1, the V gene TRBV7-9, with 10 positions matching TRBD1. V lost 6 bases, J lost 4 bases, and 6 bases stayed unmatched. This CDR3 region has 15 residues. CDR1 SEHNR and CDR2 FQNEAQ come from the germline V gene (reference sequence).

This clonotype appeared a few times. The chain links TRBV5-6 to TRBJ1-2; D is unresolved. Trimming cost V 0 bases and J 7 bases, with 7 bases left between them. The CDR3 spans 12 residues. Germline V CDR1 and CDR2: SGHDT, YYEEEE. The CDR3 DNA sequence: TGTGCCAGCAGCTTGGGGGGAACTGGCTACACCTTC. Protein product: CASSLGGTGYTF.

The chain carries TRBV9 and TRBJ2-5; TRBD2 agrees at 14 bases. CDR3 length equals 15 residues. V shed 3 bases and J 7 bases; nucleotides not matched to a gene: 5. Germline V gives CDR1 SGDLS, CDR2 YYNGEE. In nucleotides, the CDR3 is TGTGCCAGCAGCGGAGGACTAGCGGGAGGATTGACCCAGTACTTC. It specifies CASSGGLAGGLTQYF.

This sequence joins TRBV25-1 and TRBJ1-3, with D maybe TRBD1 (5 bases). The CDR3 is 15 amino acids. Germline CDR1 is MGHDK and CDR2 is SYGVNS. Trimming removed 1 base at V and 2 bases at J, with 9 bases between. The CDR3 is CASSEFTGTGNTIYF. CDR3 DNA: TGTGCCAGCAGTGAATTTACAGGAACTGGAAACACCATATATTTT.

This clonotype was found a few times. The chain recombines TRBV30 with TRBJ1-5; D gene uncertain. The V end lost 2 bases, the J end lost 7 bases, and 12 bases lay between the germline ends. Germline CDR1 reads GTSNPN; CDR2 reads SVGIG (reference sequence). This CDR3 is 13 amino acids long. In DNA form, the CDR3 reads TGTGCCTGGAGTAAAGAGGGTAGACAGCCCCAGCATTTT. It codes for CAWSKEGRQPQHF. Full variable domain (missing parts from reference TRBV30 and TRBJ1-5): SQTIHQWPATLVQPVGSPLSLECTVEGTSNPNLYWYRQAAGRGLQLLFYSVGIGQISSEVPQNLSASRPQDRQFILSSKKLLLSDSGFYLCAWSKEGRQPQHFGDGTRLSIL.

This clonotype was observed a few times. CDR3 DNA sequence: TGTGCCAGCAGGGCATGGGGCAGTAGGAACGGGGAGCTGTTTTTT. It yields the protein CASRAWGSRNGELFF. The chain couples TRBV12-3 or TRBV12-4 to TRBJ2-2; possible D gene TRBD1, 5 bases. V was clipped by 6 bases and J by 7 bases, with 18 bases between them. The CDR3 runs 15 residues.

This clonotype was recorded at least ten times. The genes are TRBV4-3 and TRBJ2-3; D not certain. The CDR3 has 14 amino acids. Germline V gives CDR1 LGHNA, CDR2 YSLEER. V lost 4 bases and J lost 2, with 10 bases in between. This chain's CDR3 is CASSLSRLTDTQYF. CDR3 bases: TGCGCCAGCAGCCTCTCACGCCTCACAGATACGCAGTATTTT.

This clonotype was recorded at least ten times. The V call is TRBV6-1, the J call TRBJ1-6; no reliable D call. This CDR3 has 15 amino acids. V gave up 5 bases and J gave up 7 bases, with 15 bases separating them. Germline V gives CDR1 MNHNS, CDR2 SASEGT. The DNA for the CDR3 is TGTGCCAGCAGTCCCCCCTCGGGAGGGAATTCACCCCTCCACTTT. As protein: CASSPPSGGNSPLHF.

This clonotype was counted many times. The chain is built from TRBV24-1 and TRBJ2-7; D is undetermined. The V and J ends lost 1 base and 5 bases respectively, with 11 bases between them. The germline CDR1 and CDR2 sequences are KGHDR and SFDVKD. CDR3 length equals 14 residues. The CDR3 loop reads CATSDLPRSNEQYF. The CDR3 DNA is TGTGCCACCAGTGATTTACCCAGGAGCAACGAGCAGTACTTC.

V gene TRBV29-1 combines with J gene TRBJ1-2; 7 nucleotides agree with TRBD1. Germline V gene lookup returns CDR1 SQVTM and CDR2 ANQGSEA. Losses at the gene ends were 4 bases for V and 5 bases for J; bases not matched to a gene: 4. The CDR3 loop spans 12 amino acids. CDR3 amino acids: CSVATGEYGYTF. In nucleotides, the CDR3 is TGCAGCGTTGCAACAGGGGAATATGGCTACACCTTC.

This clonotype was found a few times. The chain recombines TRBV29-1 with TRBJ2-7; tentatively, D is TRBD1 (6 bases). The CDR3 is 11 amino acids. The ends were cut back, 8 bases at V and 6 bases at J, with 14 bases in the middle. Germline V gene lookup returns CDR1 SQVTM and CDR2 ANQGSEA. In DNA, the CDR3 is TGCAGCTTCCGCAGGGGCGGCGAGCAGTACTTC. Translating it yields CSFRRGGEQYF.

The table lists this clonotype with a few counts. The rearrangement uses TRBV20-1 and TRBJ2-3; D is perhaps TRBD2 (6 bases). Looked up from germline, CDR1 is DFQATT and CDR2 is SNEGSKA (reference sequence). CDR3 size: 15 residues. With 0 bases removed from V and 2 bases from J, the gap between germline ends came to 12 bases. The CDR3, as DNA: TGCAGTGCTAGAGACCCTCTAGCGAACACAGATACGCAGTATTTT. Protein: CSARDPLANTDTQYF.

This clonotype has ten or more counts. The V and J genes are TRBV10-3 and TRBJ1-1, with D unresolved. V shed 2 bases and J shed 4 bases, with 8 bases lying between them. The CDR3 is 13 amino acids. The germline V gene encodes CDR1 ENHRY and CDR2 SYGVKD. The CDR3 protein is CAISEGGGTEAFF. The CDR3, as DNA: TGTGCCATCAGTGAGGGAGGAGGCACTGAAGCTTTCTTT.

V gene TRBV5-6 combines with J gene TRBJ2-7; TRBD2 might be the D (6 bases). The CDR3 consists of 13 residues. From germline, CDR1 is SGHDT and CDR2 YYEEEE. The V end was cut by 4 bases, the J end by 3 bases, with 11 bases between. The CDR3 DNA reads TGTGCCAGCAGCCTAAACGGGGGCTACGAGCAGTACTTC. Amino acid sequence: CASSLNGGYEQYF.

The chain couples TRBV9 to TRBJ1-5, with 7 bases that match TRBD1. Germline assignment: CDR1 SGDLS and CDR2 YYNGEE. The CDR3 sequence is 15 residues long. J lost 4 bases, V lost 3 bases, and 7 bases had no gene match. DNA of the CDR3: TGTGCCAGCAGCGCAGGGGGACAGATTAATCAGCCCCAGCATTTT. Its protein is CASSAGGQINQPQHF.

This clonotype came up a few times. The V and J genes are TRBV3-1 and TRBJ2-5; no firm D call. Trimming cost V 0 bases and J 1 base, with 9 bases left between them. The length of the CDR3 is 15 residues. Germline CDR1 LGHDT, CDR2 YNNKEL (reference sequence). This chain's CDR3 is CASSQDWNGQETQYF. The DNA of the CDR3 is TGTGCCAGCAGCCAAGATTGGAACGGCCAAGAGACCCAGTACTTC.

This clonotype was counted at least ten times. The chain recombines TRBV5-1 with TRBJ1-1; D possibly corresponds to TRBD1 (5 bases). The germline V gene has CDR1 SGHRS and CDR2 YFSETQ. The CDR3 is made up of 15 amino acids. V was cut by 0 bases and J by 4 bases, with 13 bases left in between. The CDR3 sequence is CASSLDPGPGTEAFF. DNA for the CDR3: TGCGCCAGCAGCTTGGATCCGGGGCCGGGCACTGAAGCTTTCTTT.

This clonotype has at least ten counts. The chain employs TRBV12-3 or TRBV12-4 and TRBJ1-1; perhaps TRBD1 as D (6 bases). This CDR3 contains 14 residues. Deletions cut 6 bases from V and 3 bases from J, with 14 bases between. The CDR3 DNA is TGTGCCAGCAGCCCTCAAGGGGGGCACACTGAAGCTTTCTTT. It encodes CASSPQGGHTEAFF.

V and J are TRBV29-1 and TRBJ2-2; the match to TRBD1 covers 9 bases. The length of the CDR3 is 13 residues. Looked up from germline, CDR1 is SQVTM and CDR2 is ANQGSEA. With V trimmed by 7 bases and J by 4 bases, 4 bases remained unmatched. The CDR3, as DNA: TGCAGCGCTGGGACAGGGAGCACCGGGGAGCTGTTTTTT. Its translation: CSAGTGSTGELFF.

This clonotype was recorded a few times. Here the CDR3 DNA reads TGTGCCAGCAGCCAAGAATGGAGGGCCAATCAGCCCCAGCATTTT. Its protein is CASSQEWRANQPQHF. The chain has TRBV4-2 and TRBJ1-5; no clear D gene. CDR3 size: 15 residues. Germline V gene lookup returns CDR1 LGHNA and CDR2 YNFKEQ. V lost 0 bases, J lost 3 bases, and 9 bases lay in between.

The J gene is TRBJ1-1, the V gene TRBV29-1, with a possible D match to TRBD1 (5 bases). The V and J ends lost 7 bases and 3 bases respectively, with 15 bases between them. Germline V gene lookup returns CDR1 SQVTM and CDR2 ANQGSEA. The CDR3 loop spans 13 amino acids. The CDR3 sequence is CSARQPVDTEAFF. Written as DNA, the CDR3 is TGCAGCGCCAGACAGCCTGTGGACACTGAAGCTTTCTTT.

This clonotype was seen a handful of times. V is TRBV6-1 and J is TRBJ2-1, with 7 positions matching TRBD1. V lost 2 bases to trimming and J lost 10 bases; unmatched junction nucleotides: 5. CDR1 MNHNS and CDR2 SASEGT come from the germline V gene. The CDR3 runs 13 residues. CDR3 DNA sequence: TGTGCCAGCAGTGAATTTAGGGGGCCGGAGCAGTTCTTC. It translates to CASSEFRGPEQFF.

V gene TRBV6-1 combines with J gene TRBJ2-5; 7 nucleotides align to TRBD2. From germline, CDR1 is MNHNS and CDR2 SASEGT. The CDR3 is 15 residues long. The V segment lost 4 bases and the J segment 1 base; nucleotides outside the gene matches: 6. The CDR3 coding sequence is TGTGCCAGCAGTGGCGGGAGAGGAATCCAAGAGACCCAGTACTTC. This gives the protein CASSGGRGIQETQYF.

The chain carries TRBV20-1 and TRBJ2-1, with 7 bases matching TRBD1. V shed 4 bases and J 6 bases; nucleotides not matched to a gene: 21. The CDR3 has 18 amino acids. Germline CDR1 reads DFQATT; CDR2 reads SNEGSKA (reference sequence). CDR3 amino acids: CSATPSIQTGSDVNEQFF. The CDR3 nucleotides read TGCAGTGCTACCCCGAGTATTCAGACAGGGAGCGACGTCAATGAGCAGTTCTTC.

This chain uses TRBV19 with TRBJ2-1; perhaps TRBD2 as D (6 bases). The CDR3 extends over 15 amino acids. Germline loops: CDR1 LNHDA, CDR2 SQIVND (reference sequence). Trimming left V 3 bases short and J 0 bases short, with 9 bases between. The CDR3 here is CASSIFGSSYNEQFF. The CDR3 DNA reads TGTGCCAGTAGTATTTTCGGGAGCTCCTACAATGAGCAGTTCTTC.